This passage covers 2 T cell receptor beta chains from one sample sequenced in a study of T cells in tuberculosis. Sequenced by immunoSEQ multiplex PCR; TCRdb stores in-frame clones only, minus some. Seen here are about 30,000 clones, roughly 95% observed once, and the top ten hold over 2%. The sequenced sample consisted of PBMCs. These receptors all come from a donor between 10 and 35 years old with latent tuberculosis or without tuberculosis infection.

The V and J genes are TRBV7-9 and TRBJ1-5; possibly TRBD1 for D (6 bases). Trimming removed 2 bases from V and 1 base from J, with 9 bases in between. Germline CDR1 SEHNR, CDR2 FQNEAQ (reference sequence). The CDR3 is 15 residues long. The CDR3 loop reads CASSLSGASNQPQHF. For the CDR3, the DNA is TGTGCCAGCAGCTTATCAGGGGCCAGCAATCAGCCCCAGCATTTT.

The chain carries TRBV7-2 and TRBJ1-2; 9 bases agree with TRBD1. The V and J ends lost 5 bases and 2 bases, in that order; junction bases with no gene match: 9. The CDR3 covers 16 residues. Germline-derived CDR1 and CDR2 are SGHTA and FQGNSA. The CDR3 region is CASSPQAGTGNYGYTF. CDR3 nucleotide sequence: TGTGCCAGCAGCCCACAGGCCGGGACAGGGAACTATGGCTACACCTTC.